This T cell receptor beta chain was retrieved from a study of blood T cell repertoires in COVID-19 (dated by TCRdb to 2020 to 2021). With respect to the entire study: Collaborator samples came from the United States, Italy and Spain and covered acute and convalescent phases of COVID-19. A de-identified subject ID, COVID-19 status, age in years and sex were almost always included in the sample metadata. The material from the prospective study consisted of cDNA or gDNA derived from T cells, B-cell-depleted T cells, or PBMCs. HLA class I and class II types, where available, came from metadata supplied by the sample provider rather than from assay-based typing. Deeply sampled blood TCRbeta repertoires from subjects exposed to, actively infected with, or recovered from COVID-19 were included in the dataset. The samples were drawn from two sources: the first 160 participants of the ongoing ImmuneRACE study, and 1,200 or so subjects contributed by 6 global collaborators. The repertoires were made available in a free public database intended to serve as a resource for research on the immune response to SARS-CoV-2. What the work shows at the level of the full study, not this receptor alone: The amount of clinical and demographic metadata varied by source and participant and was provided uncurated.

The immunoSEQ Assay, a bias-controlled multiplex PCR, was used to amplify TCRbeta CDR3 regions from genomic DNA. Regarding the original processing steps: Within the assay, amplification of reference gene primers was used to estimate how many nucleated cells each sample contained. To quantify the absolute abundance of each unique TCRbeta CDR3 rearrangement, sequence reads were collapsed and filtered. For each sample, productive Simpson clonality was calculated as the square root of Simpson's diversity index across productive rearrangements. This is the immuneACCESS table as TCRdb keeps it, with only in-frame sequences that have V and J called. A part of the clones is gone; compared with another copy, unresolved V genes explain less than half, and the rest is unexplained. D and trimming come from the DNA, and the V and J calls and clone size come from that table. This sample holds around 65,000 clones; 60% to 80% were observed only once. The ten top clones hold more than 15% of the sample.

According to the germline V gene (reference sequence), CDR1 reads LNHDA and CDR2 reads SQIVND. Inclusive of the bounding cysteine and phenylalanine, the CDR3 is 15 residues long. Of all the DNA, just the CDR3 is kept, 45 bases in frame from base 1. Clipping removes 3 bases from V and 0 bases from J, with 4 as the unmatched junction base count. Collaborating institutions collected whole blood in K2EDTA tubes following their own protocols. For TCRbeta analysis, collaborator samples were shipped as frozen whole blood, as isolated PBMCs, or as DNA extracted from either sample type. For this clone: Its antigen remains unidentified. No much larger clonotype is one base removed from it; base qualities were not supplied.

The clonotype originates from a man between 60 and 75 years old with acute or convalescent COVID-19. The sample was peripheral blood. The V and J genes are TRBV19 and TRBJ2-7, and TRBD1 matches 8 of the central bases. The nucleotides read TGTGCCAGTAGTATTTACAGGGGGAGCTCCTACGAGCAGTACTTC. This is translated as CASSIYRGSSYEQYF.